The entry below describes one T cell receptor (beta chain). Germline V gene lookup returns CDR1 MDHEN and CDR2 SYDVKM. The V and J ends lost 3 bases and 2 bases, in that order; junction bases with no gene match: 19. CDR3 length: 19 amino acids. The source of the sample is a study of blood T cell repertoires in COVID-19. In the study overall: The study drew acute and convalescent COVID-19 samples from the United States, Italy and Spain. T cells, B-cell-depleted T cells, or PBMCs provided the cDNA or gDNA that served as material.

Per the original methods: By means of reference gene primer amplification, nucleated cell counts were estimated. The data were produced by immunoSEQ multiplex PCR, yet TCRdb's version contains in-frame clones alone and is incomplete. V, J and clone size are taken as reported in that table, and D and trimming were inferred from the DNA itself. Of roughly 130,000 clones listed, around 90% are singletons. This chain uses TRBV28 with TRBJ2-7; 7 bases match TRBD2. Material for sequencing was peripheral blood. The origin of this receptor is a man aged 60 to 75 with active or convalescent COVID-19. The DNA for the CDR3 is TGTGCCAGCAGTTTTTCCCGAATTAGGACCCCTGGGGGGGCCTACGAGCAGTACTTC. This translates into CASSFSRIRTPGGAYEQYF.